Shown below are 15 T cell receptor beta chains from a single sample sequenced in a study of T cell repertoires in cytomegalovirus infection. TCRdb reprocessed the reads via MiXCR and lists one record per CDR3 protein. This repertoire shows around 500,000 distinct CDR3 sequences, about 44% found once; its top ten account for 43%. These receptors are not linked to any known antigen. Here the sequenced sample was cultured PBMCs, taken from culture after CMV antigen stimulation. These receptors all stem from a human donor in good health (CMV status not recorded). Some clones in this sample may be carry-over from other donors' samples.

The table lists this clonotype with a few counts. The DNA for the CDR3 is TGTGCCAGCAGCGATCGCAGCGGTCAGCCCCAGCATTTT. This sequence encodes CASSDRSGQPQHF. V gene TRBV7-2 combines with J gene TRBJ1-5, with D hard to call. CDR1 is SGHTA and CDR2 is FQGNSA in the germline V gene. The V gene lost 5 bases and the J gene lost 6 bases, with 11 bases spanning the gap. The CDR3 loop spans 13 amino acids. Full variable domain (rest looked up from reference TRBV7-2 and TRBJ1-5): GAGVSQSPSNKVTEKGKDVELRCDPISGHTALYWYRQSLGQGLEFLIYFQGNSAPDKSGLPSDRFSAERTGGSVSTLTIQRTQQEDSAVYLCASSDRSGQPQHFGDGTRLSIL.

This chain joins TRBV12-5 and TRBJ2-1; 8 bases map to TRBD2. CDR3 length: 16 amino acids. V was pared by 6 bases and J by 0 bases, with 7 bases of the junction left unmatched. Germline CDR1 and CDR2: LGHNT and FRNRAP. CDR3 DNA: TGTGCTAGTGGGGCACTAGCGGCCCGCTCCTACAATGAGCAGTTCTTC. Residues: CASGALAARSYNEQFF.

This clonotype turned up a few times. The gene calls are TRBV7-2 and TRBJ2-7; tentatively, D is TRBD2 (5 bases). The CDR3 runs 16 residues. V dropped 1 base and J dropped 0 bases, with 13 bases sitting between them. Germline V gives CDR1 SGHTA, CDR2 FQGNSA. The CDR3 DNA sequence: TGTGCCAGCAGCTTAGTCTCGGGCGGGCCCTCCTACGAGCAGTACTTC. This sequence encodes CASSLVSGGPSYEQYF.

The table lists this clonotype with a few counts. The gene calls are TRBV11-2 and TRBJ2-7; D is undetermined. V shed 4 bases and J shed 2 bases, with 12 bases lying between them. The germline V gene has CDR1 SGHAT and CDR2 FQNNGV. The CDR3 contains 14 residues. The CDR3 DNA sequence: TGTGCCAGCAGCTCCCCCCGTGGGACCTACGAGCAGTACTTC. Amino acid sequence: CASSSPRGTYEQYF.

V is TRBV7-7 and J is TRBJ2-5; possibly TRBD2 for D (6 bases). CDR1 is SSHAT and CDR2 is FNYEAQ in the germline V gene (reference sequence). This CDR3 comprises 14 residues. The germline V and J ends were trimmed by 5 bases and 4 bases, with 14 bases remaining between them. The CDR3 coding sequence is TGTGCCAGCAGCCCCCGGGGGACGCGAGAGACCCAGTACTTC. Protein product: CASSPRGTRETQYF.

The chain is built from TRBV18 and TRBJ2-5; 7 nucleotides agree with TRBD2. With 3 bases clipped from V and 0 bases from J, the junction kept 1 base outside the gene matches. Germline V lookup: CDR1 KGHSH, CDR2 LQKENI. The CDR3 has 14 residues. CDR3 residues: CASSPGLNQETQYF. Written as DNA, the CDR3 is TGTGCCAGCTCACCGGGACTAAACCAAGAGACCCAGTACTTC. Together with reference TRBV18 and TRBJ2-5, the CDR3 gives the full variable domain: NAGVMQNPRHLVRRRGQEARLRCSPMKGHSHVYWYRQLPEEGLKFMVYLQKENIIDESGMPKERFSAEFPKEGPSILRIQQVVRGDSAAYFCASSPGLNQETQYFGPGTRLLVL.

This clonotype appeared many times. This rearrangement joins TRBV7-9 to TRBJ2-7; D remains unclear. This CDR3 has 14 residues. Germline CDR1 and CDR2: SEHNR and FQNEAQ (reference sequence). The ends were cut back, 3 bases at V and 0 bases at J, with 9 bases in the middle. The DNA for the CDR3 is TGTGCCAGCAGCTTGACCGGCAGCTCCTACGAGCAGTACTTC. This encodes CASSLTGSSYEQYF.

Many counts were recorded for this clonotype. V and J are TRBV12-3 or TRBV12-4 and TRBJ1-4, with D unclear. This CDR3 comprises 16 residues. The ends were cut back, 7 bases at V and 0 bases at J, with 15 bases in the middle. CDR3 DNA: TGTGCCAGCATCCTTGGAGTGGGGTCAACTAATGAAAAACTGTTTTTT. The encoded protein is CASILGVGSTNEKLFF.

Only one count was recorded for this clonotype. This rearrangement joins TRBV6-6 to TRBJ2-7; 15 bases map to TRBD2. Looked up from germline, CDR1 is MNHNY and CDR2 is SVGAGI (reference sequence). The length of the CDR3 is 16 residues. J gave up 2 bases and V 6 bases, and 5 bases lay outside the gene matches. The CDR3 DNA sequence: TGTGCCAGCAGCAGTGGGACTAGCGGGAGGCCCTACGAGCAGTACTTC. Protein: CASSSGTSGRPYEQYF.

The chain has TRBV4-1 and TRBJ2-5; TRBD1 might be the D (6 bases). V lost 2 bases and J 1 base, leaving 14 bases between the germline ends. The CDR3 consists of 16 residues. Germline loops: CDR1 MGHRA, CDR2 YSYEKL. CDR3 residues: CASSQIYRAVQETQYF. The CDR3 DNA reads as TGCGCCAGCAGCCAAATTTACAGGGCCGTCCAAGAGACCCAGTACTTC.

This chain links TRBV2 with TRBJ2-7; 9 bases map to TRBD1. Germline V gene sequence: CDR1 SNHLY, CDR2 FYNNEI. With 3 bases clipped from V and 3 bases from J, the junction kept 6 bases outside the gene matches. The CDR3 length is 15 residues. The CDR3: CASSELGQGVYEQYF. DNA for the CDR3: TGTGCCAGCAGTGAGTTGGGACAGGGCGTCTACGAGCAGTACTTC.

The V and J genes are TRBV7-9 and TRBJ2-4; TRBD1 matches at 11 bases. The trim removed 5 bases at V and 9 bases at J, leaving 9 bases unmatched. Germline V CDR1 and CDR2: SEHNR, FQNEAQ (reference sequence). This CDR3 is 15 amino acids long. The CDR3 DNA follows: TGTGCCAGCAGCCTCATGGACAGGGGGCGTGGCATTCAGTACTTC. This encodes CASSLMDRGRGIQYF.

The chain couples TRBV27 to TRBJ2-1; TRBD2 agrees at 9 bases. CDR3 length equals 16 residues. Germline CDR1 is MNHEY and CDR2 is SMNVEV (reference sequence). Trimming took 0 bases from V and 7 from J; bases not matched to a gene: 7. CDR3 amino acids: CASSLSTSGLWNEQFF. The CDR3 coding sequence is TGTGCCAGCAGTTTATCGACTAGCGGACTGTGGAATGAGCAGTTCTTC.

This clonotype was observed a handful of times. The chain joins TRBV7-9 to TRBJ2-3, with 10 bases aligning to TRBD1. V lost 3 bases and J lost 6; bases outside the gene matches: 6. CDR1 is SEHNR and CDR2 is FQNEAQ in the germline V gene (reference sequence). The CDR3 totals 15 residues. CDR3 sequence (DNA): TGTGCCAGCAGCTTTCCCCGACAGGGGGCCGATACGCAGTATTTT. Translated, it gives CASSFPRQGADTQYF. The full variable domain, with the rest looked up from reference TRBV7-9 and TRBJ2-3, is DTGVSQNPRHKITKRGQNVTFRCDPISEHNRLYWYRQTLGQGPEFLTYFQNEAQLEKSRLLSDRFSAERPKGSFSTLEIQRTEQGDSAMYLCASSFPRQGADTQYFGPGTRLTVL.

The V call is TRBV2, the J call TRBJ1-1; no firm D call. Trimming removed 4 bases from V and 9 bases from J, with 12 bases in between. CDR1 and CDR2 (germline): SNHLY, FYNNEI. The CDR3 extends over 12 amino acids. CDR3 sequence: CASSGAAVQAFF. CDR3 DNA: TGTGCCAGCAGTGGGGCAGCCGTTCAAGCTTTCTTT.